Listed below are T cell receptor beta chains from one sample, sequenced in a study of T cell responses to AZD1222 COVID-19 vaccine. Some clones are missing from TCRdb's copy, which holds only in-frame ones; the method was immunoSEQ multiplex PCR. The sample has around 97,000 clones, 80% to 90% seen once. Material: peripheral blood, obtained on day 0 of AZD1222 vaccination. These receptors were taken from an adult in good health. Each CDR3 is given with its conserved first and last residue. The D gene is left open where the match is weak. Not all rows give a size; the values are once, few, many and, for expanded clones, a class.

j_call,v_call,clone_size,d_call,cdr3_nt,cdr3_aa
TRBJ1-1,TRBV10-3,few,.,TGTGCCATCAGTGATCGATCAGAAGCTTTCTTT,CAISDRSEAFF
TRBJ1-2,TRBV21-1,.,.,TGTGCCAGCAGCAAAGTAAAGGGAAACGTTGGCTACACCTTC,CASSKVKGNVGYTF
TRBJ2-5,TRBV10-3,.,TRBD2,TGTGCCATCAGTCCTAGCGGGGGGGCCGGAGAGACCCAGTACTTC,CAISPSGGAGETQYF
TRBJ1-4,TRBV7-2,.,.,TGTGCCAGCAGCTTCCAGGACAGTAATGAAAAACTGTTTTTT,CASSFQDSNEKLFF
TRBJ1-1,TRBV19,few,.,TGTGCCAGTAGTGCATCCGGGACAAACACTGAAGCTTTCTTT,CASSASGTNTEAFF
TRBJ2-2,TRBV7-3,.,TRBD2,TGTGCCAGCAGCCTCTGGACTAGCGGTAACTCCGGGGAGCTGTTTTTT,CASSLWTSGNSGELFF
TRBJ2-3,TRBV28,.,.,TGTGCCAGCAGTTTAGGCAACATCACAGATACGCAGTATTTT,CASSLGNITDTQYF
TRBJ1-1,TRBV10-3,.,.,TGTGCCATCAGGGACTTGTACGGCGACACTGAAGCTTTCTTT,CAIRDLYGDTEAFF
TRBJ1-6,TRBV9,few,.,TGTGCCAGCAGCGTACTAGGGGGGAGTTCACCCCTCCACTTT,CASSVLGGSSPLHF
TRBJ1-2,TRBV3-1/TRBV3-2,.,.,TGTGCCAGCAGCCAAACCATACAGAAGGGCTACACCTTC,CASSQTIQKGYTF
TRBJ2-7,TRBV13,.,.,TGTGCCAGCAGCTCACGGGTCCCAATATACAACTACGAGCAGTACTTC,CASSSRVPIYNYEQYF
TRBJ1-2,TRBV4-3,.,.,TGCGCCAGCAGCCAAGATGCCAGTTCCAACTATGGCTACACCTTC,CASSQDASSNYGYTF
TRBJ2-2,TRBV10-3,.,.,TGTGCCATCAGTGACAGGGAAAACACCGGGGAGCTGTTTTTT,CAISDRENTGELFF
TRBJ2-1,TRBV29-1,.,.,TGCAGCGTCCGAATCAGTGACAATGAGCAGTTCTTC,CSVRISDNEQFF
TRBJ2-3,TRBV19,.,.,TGTGCCAGTAGTTCCGGGACACCGGAACAAGGTACGCAGTATTTT,CASSSGTPEQGTQYF
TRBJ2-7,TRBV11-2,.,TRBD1,TGTGCCAGCAGTTGGGGACAGGGGGTAAGCGAGCAGTACTTC,CASSWGQGVSEQYF
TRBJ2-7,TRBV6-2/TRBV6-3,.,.,TGTGCCAGCAGCTTGACCCGGACAGCCTACGAGCAGTACTTC,CASSLTRTAYEQYF
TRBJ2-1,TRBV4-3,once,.,TGCGCCAGCAGCCAAGAGTGGCGCAATGAGCAGTTCTTC,CASSQEWRNEQFF
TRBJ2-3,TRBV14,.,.,TGTGCCAGCAGCCAAATAGGGCGGGATACGCAGTATTTT,CASSQIGRDTQYF
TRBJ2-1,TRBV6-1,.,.,TGTGCCAGCAGTGATGGGATAGTAGGTGAGCAGTTCTTC,CASSDGIVGEQFF
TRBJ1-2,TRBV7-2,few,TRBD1,TGTGCCAGCAGCTTAGCTCCGGGACAGGGTTATGGCTACACCTTC,CASSLAPGQGYGYTF
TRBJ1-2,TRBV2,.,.,TGTGCCAACGTGCTGGACCAGGGGAATGGCTACACCTTC,CANVLDQGNGYTF
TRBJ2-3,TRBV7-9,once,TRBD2,TGTGCCAGCAGACTAGCGTCTAGCACAGATACGCAGTATTTT,CASRLASSTDTQYF
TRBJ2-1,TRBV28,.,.,TGTGCCAGCAGTTTAGTGCGGCAGTCCGAGGCGTTCTTC,CASSLVRQSEAFF